One TCR beta chain is described in this entry. The repertoire was sequenced with immunoSEQ multiplex PCR; TCRdb's copy has only in-frame clones and lacks some. The data contain nearly 300,000 clones, about nine tenths of them seen just once; the ten biggest clones take up 2.9%. These data originate in a study of blood T cell repertoires in COVID-19. At the level of the study: The study drew acute and convalescent COVID-19 samples from the United States, Italy and Spain. Nucleic acid was either cDNA or gDNA, and it came from T cells, B-cell-depleted T cells, or PBMCs.

CDR3 length: 14 residues. Trimming shortened V by 6 bases and J by 3 bases, and 12 bases separated the two germline ends. Germline CDR1 SNHLY, CDR2 FYNNEI. The rearrangement links TRBV2 to TRBJ1-5; weak D call: TRBD1 (6 bases). Material for sequencing was PBMCs or T cells enriched from blood (not recorded which). The TCR was taken from a woman aged 45-59 years who had been exposed to COVID-19. The CDR3 loop reads CASRQRGLNQPQHF. CDR3 bases: TGTGCCAGCAGACAGCGGGGGCTCAATCAGCCCCAGCATTTT. The variable domain in full, with the rest retrieved from reference TRBV2 and TRBJ1-5, is EPEVTQTPSHQVTQMGQEVILRCVPISNHLYFYWYRQILGQKVEFLVSFYNNEISEKSEIFDDQFSVERPDGSNFTLKIRSTKLEDSAMYFCASRQRGLNQPQHFGDGTRLSIL.